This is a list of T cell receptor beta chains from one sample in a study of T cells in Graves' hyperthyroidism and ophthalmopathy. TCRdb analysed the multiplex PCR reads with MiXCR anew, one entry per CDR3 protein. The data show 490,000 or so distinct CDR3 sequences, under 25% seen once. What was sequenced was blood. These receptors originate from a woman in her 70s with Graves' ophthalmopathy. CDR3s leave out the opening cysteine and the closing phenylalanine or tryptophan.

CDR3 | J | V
ASSFRRRETYEQH | TRBJ2-7 | TRBV9
ASSPPRQGGMEQY | TRBJ2-7 | TRBV28
SARKGGYNEQF | TRBJ2-1 | TRBV29-1
ASSPPGRPDTQY | TRBJ2-3 | TRBV18
ASSASRSRLGEQY | TRBJ2-7 | TRBV9
ASSQRFATNEKLF | TRBJ1-4 | TRBV14
ASSLDRTYNSPLH | TRBJ1-6 | TRBV28
ASSPELGTDTQY | TRBJ2-3 | TRBV2
ASRDSNSPLH | TRBJ1-6 | TRBV6-1
ASSQDAGFTEAF | TRBJ1-1 | TRBV3-1
ASRKPAGELF | TRBJ2-2 | TRBV6-2/TRBV6-3
ASSFGPGGQHPT | TRBJ1-2 | TRBV7-9
SVEEPGSGANVLT | TRBJ2-6 | TRBV29-1
ATSEATGVDTQY | TRBJ2-3 | TRBV24-1
ASSLAPQRGYYEQY | TRBJ2-7 | TRBV7-9
ASSTGGSYNEQF | TRBJ2-1 | TRBV28
ASSVGTSTDTQY | TRBJ2-3 | TRBV9
ASTQSGGGPGEQY | TRBJ2-7 | TRBV12-3/TRBV12-4
ASSLEGLSFQETQY | TRBJ2-5 | TRBV7-9
ASSEGGRGYEQY | TRBJ2-7 | TRBV25-1
ASSDGQTYEQY | TRBJ2-7 | TRBV6-2/TRBV6-3
ASCLPGPPPGYT | TRBJ1-2 | TRBV6-2/TRBV6-3
ASSYSRGVEVVGYT | TRBJ1-2 | TRBV6-2/TRBV6-3
SVVTWAYEQY | TRBJ2-7 | TRBV29-1
ASSSPGDRTPLH | TRBJ1-6 | TRBV6-5
SVVHHTGELF | TRBJ2-2 | TRBV29-1
ASSTAWGTEAF | TRBJ1-1 | TRBV19
ASSNRDRVKETQY | TRBJ2-5 | TRBV7-9
ASERGNTGELF | TRBJ2-2 | TRBV6-1
AIRKGRDTEAF | TRBJ1-1 | TRBV10-3
ASTGGVSSYNEQF | TRBJ2-1 | TRBV12-3/TRBV12-4
ATSSPAGATNEKLF | TRBJ1-4 | TRBV15
ASSTEQGASTPQF | TRBJ2-1 | TRBV19
ASSESYGYT | TRBJ1-2 | TRBV6-1
ASSEREGPYEQY | TRBJ2-7 | TRBV2
ASSLGGAGGLDEQY | TRBJ2-7 | TRBV11-2
ASSLNRQTSTEAF | TRBJ1-1 | TRBV5-4
ASSLSSSYEQY | TRBJ2-7 | TRBV12-3/TRBV12-4
SALNYLRTGPNTGELF | TRBJ2-2 | TRBV20-1
ASSRRPSGATYNEQF | TRBJ2-1 | TRBV4-1
SAKAGPGEQY | TRBJ2-7 | TRBV20-1
ASGQGSYEQY | TRBJ2-7 | TRBV2
ASSRPEGQGNSPLH | TRBJ1-6 | TRBV19
AIGKRLAGGNNEQF | TRBJ2-1 | TRBV10-3
ASSLARGDSPLH | TRBJ1-6 | TRBV5-1
ASSSLAIQETQY | TRBJ2-5 | TRBV5-5
ASSQDAGGAEQF | TRBJ2-1 | TRBV3-1
ASSLLAGDPPGELF | TRBJ2-2 | TRBV27
ASRLAGGGGTQY | TRBJ2-5 | TRBV6-1
AISEGPSVDGELF | TRBJ2-2 | TRBV10-3
ASTNRAYNSPLH | TRBJ1-6 | TRBV6-1
ASSRPGTAYGYT | TRBJ1-2 | TRBV4-1
ASSVTMAGREGYT | TRBJ1-2 | TRBV7-2
ASSQDSQIAGELF | TRBJ2-2 | TRBV4-3
ASRLARTGHGELF | TRBJ2-2 | TRBV2
ASTRRPGRGNEQF | TRBJ2-1 | TRBV5-1
ASSREGTAAYGYT | TRBJ1-2 | TRBV5-1
ASSLVPGANNEQF | TRBJ2-1 | TRBV12-3/TRBV12-4